A single sample gave rise to the 27 T cell receptor beta chains below, sequenced in a study of blood T cell repertoires in COVID-19. The data were produced by immunoSEQ multiplex PCR, yet TCRdb's version contains in-frame clones alone and is incomplete. The sample lists 150,000 to 200,000 clones, around 86% occurring once. The sequenced sample consisted of PBMCs or T cells enriched from blood (not recorded which). These receptors came from a woman in her 30s who had recovered from COVID-19.

This clone was found once. This rearrangement joins TRBV3-1 (or the pseudogene TRBV3-2) to TRBJ2-1; the match to TRBD1 covers 9 bases. Germline V CDR1 and CDR2: LGHDT, YNNKEL (reference sequence). This CDR3 contains 15 residues. The trim removed 3 bases at V and 2 bases at J, leaving 2 bases unmatched. Here the CDR3 reads CASSQGTGTYNEQFF. In DNA, the CDR3 is TGTGCCAGCAGCCAGGGGACAGGGACCTACAATGAGCAGTTCTTC.

The gene calls are TRBV3-1 (or the pseudogene TRBV3-2) and TRBJ2-1, with 9 nucleotides matching TRBD2. Germline trimming cut 4 bases from V and 5 bases from J; bases unmatched to any gene: 6. Germline values: CDR1 LGHDT, CDR2 YNNKEL (reference sequence). The CDR3 is 15 amino acids. CDR3 coding DNA: TGTGCCAGCAGCCCCCGCGCTAGCGGGGACAATGAGCAGTTCTTC. It is translated as CASSPRASGDNEQFF.

V usage is TRBV3-1 (or the pseudogene TRBV3-2) and J usage is TRBJ2-7; 8 nucleotides line up with TRBD2. Germline lookup yields CDR1 LGHDT and CDR2 YNNKEL (reference sequence). The V and J ends lost 0 bases and 3 bases, in that order; junction bases with no gene match: 4. The CDR3 has 15 amino acids. This CDR3 reads CASSQDGTRYYEQYF. The CDR3 region has the DNA TGTGCCAGCAGCCAAGACGGGACTAGATACTACGAGCAGTACTTC.

This clone was recorded once. The V and J genes are TRBV13 and TRBJ2-5, with D possibly being TRBD1 (6 bases). The CDR3 covers 17 residues. Germline CDR1 and CDR2: PRHDT and FYEKMQ (reference sequence). With 6 bases removed from V and 5 bases from J, the gap between germline ends came to 25 bases. CDR3 sequence: CASSTRVGTGSRETQYF. The CDR3 DNA follows: TGTGCCAGCAGTACTCGGGTGGGTACAGGGTCGAGGGAGACCCAGTACTTC.

This clone turned up a few times. The CDR3 is CASSESQGGLEQYF. In nucleotides, the CDR3 is TGTGCCAGCAGTGAAAGTCAGGGAGGCCTCGAGCAGTACTTC. The V call is TRBV6-1, the J call TRBJ2-7; tentative D call: TRBD2 (6 bases). The V and J ends lost 2 bases and 6 bases respectively, with 14 bases between them. From germline, CDR1 is MNHNS and CDR2 SASEGT. The CDR3 has 14 residues.

This clone has a single count. The rearrangement joins TRBV7-2 to TRBJ1-2, with 10 positions matching TRBD1. Per the germline V gene, CDR1 is SGHTA and CDR2 is FQGNSA. V was pared by 4 bases and J by 4 bases, with 3 bases of the junction left unmatched. This CDR3 is 14 amino acids long. CDR3 loop: CASSSWTGGYGYTF. The CDR3 bases are TGTGCCAGCAGCTCGTGGACAGGGGGCTATGGCTACACCTTC.

This clone was counted once. The chain joins TRBV11-2 to TRBJ2-3, with 13 bases aligning to TRBD2. Germline values: CDR1 SGHAT, CDR2 FQNNGV. The V segment lost 6 bases and the J segment 2 bases; nucleotides outside the gene matches: 11. The CDR3 has 18 residues. CDR3 protein: CASRTAGTSGNYTDTQYF. The CDR3 nucleotides are TGTGCCAGCAGAACTGCCGGGACTAGCGGGAATTACACAGATACGCAGTATTTT.

This clone was counted once. The rearrangement links TRBV5-1 to TRBJ2-5, with D possibly being TRBD1 (6 bases). Trimming cost V 4 bases and J 3 bases, with 13 bases left between them. Germline assignment: CDR1 SGHRS and CDR2 YFSETQ. This CDR3 is built from 14 residues. CDR3 DNA sequence: TGCGCCAGCAGCCCCAAGGCAGGGGAAGAGACCCAGTACTTC. Protein product: CASSPKAGEETQYF. Full variable domain (rest looked up from reference TRBV5-1 and TRBJ2-5): KAGVTQTPRYLIKTRGQQVTLSCSPISGHRSVSWYQQTPGQGLQFLFEYFSETQRNKGNFPGRFSGRQFSNSRSEMNVSTLELGDSALYLCASSPKAGEETQYFGPGTRLLVL.

The rearrangement links TRBV9 to TRBJ2-1; 7 bases agree with TRBD1. CDR1 is SGDLS and CDR2 is YYNGEE in the germline V gene. The V segment lost 1 base and the J segment 7 bases; nucleotides outside the gene matches: 11. There are 16 residues in the CDR3. The CDR3 here is CASSVNSRGRWNEQFF. In DNA, the CDR3 is TGTGCCAGCAGCGTAAACTCTAGGGGGCGCTGGAATGAGCAGTTCTTC.

This clone appeared once. The chain employs TRBV28 and TRBJ1-5; D gene ambiguous. CDR1 is MDHEN, CDR2 SYDVKM, per germline. The CDR3 covers 10 residues. V lost 9 bases, J lost 4 bases, and 4 bases lay in between. As DNA, the CDR3 is TGTGCCAGTTCTAATCAGCCCCAGCATTTT. It specifies CASSNQPQHF.

The chain is built from TRBV28 and TRBJ1-6; D gene ambiguous. Germline V gene data show CDR1 as MDHEN and CDR2 as SYDVKM. V shed 7 bases and J shed 7 bases, with 8 bases lying between them. The CDR3 is 12 residues long. The CDR3 protein is CASTQLNSPLHF. Here the CDR3 DNA reads TGTGCCAGCACACAGCTCAATTCACCCCTCCACTTT.

This clone occurred a few times. The chain recombines TRBV6-6 with TRBJ2-2, with 8 bases lining up with TRBD2. Per the germline V gene, CDR1 is MNHNY and CDR2 is SVGAGI (reference sequence). V gave up 3 bases and J gave up 6 bases; unmatched junction bases: 9. This CDR3 is 16 amino acids long. CDR3 region: CASSYMSGSQSGELFF. CDR3 DNA: TGTGCCAGCAGTTATATGAGCGGGAGTCAATCCGGGGAGCTGTTTTTT.

The gene calls are TRBV6-2 or TRBV6-3 and TRBJ2-4, with TRBD2 identical over 11 bases. There are 15 residues in the CDR3. The germline gives CDR1 MNHEY, CDR2 SVGEGT. V lost 2 bases and J lost 13; bases outside the gene matches: 10. The CDR3 region has the DNA TGTGCCAGCAGTTACGATCTAGCGGGAGGTTTAATCCAGTACTTC. Protein: CASSYDLAGGLIQYF.

This clone was picked up a small number of times. This chain's CDR3 is CASSLNRDRVYGYTF. In nucleotides, the CDR3 is TGTGCCAGCAGTCTAAACCGGGACAGGGTCTATGGCTACACCTTC. The J gene is TRBJ1-2, the V gene TRBV6-5; 9 nucleotides align to TRBD1. CDR3 length: 15 residues. J lost 4 bases, V lost 5 bases, and 8 bases had no gene match. Germline V gives CDR1 MNHEY, CDR2 SVGAGI.

The chain uses TRBV5-1 and TRBJ1-2, with D tentatively TRBD1 (5 bases). The CDR3 runs to 15 residues. Germline V gene sequence: CDR1 SGHRS, CDR2 YFSETQ. Trimming pared 2 bases from V and 3 bases from J, leaving 14 bases between. CDR3 sequence (DNA): TGCGCCAGCAGCTTAAGTGGTACCAGGGACTATGGCTACACCTTC. This gives the protein CASSLSGTRDYGYTF.

J is TRBJ2-7 and V is TRBV19; 9 bases align to TRBD1. The CDR3 sequence is 15 residues long. CDR1 and CDR2 (germline): LNHDA, SQIVND (reference sequence). Unmatched junction bases numbered 7, after V lost 4 bases and J lost 3 bases. CDR3 coding DNA: TGTGCCAGTAGTAAGGGGGGACAGGGATTCTACGAGCAGTACTTC. As protein: CASSKGGQGFYEQYF. The variable domain in full, completed from reference TRBV19 and TRBJ2-7, reads DGGITQSPKYLFRKEGQNVTLSCEQNLNHDAMYWYRQDPGQGLRLIYYSQIVNDFQKGDIAEGYSVSREKKESFPLTVTSAQKNPTAFYLCASSKGGQGFYEQYFGPGTRLTVT.

J is TRBJ2-3 and V is TRBV6-4; TRBD1 agrees at 8 bases. The CDR3 has 15 amino acids. V dropped 6 bases and J dropped 0; count of bases not matched to a gene: 5. Per germline, CDR1 MRHNA and CDR2 SNTAGT. The CDR3 here is CASSPTGGSTDTQYF. As DNA, the CDR3 is TGTGCCAGCAGCCCTACAGGGGGTAGCACAGATACGCAGTATTTT.

The rearrangement uses TRBV15 and TRBJ2-3, with 7 bases fitting TRBD1. The germline CDR1 and CDR2 sequences are LNHNV and YYDKDF (reference sequence). V trimming: 3 bases; J trimming: 6 bases; junction bases outside the gene matches: 6. CDR3 length: 14 residues. CDR3 region: CATSSRDRGDTQYF. The CDR3 DNA sequence: TGTGCCACCAGCAGCCGGGACAGAGGGGATACGCAGTATTTT. The whole variable domain, filled in from reference TRBV15 and TRBJ2-3, reads DAMVIQNPRYQVTQFGKPVTLSCSQTLNHNVMYWYQQKSSQAPKLLFHYYDKDFNNEADTPDNFQSRRPNTSFCFLDIRSPGLGDTAMYLCATSSRDRGDTQYFGPGTRLTVL.

The V gene is TRBV19, the J gene TRBJ2-6; a possible D gene is TRBD1 (5 bases). CDR1 is LNHDA, CDR2 SQIVND, per germline (reference sequence). The CDR3 loop spans 15 amino acids. V dropped 3 bases and J dropped 4 bases, with 10 bases sitting between them. The DNA of the CDR3 is TGTGCCAGTAGTATGGCGCAGGGCGGGGCCAACGTCCTGACTTTC. Translating gives CASSMAQGGANVLTF. The full variable domain, completed using reference TRBV19 and TRBJ2-6, is DGGITQSPKYLFRKEGQNVTLSCEQNLNHDAMYWYRQDPGQGLRLIYYSQIVNDFQKGDIAEGYSVSREKKESFPLTVTSAQKNPTAFYLCASSMAQGGANVLTFGAGSRLTVL.

This chain links TRBV10-3 with TRBJ2-3; weak D call: TRBD2 (6 bases). Germline assignment: CDR1 ENHRY and CDR2 SYGVKD. With 6 bases removed from V and 3 bases from J, the gap between germline ends came to 19 bases. The length of the CDR3 is 16 residues. DNA of the CDR3: TGTGCCATCAGGGAGACGACTAGTCATAGGACAGATACGCAGTATTTT. The encoded protein is CAIRETTSHRTDTQYF.

J is TRBJ1-2 and V is TRBV2; maybe TRBD1 (5 bases). V was clipped by 3 bases and J by 2 bases, with 7 bases between them. The germline V gene has CDR1 SNHLY and CDR2 FYNNEI. The CDR3 consists of 13 residues. The CDR3 DNA follows: TGTGCCAGCAGTGACCAGGGAAACTATGGCTACACCTTC. This translates into CASSDQGNYGYTF.

CDR3 loop: CASSIGVFDEQFF. Written as DNA, the CDR3 is TGTGCCAGTAGTATAGGCGTATTTGATGAGCAGTTCTTC. V is TRBV19 and J is TRBJ2-1, with no clear D. Germline assignment: CDR1 LNHDA and CDR2 SQIVND (reference sequence). This CDR3 has 13 amino acids. Between the trimmed V and J ends, which lost 1 base and 8 bases, there was a span of 9 bases.

This clone was observed a single time. The chain recombines TRBV28 with TRBJ1-5; no clear D. CDR3 length equals 14 residues. Germline V gene data show CDR1 as MDHEN and CDR2 as SYDVKM. The V end lost 6 bases, the J end lost 4 bases, and 13 bases lay between the germline ends. The CDR3 spells CASSLDGGNQPQHF. In DNA form, the CDR3 reads TGTGCCAGCAGCCTAGACGGTGGGAATCAGCCCCAGCATTTT.

This clone appeared a single time. V usage is TRBV5-1 and J usage is TRBJ2-7, with TRBD2 matching over 12 bases. The J segment lost 2 bases and the V segment lost 0 bases, leaving 3 bases of the junction unmatched. The CDR3 sequence is 16 residues long. In germline, CDR1 is SGHRS, CDR2 YFSETQ. The chain's CDR3 is CASSLVTSGSAYEQYF. CDR3 in DNA: TGCGCCAGCAGCTTGGTGACTAGCGGGAGCGCCTACGAGCAGTACTTC. Combining the CDR3 with reference TRBV5-1 and TRBJ2-7 gives the whole variable domain KAGVTQTPRYLIKTRGQQVTLSCSPISGHRSVSWYQQTPGQGLQFLFEYFSETQRNKGNFPGRFSGRQFSNSRSEMNVSTLELGDSALYLCASSLVTSGSAYEQYFGPGTRLTVT.

The chain uses TRBV3-1 (or the pseudogene TRBV3-2) and TRBJ2-1; a possible D gene is TRBD2 (6 bases). CDR1 and CDR2 (germline): LGHDT, YNNKEL (reference sequence). V dropped 1 base and J dropped 7 bases, with 11 bases sitting between them. This CDR3 spans 14 amino acids. CDR3 coding DNA: TGTGCCAGCAGCCAAGGGACTATGAAGAATGAGCAGTTCTTC. As protein: CASSQGTMKNEQFF.

The chain recombines TRBV27 with TRBJ2-1, with 8 positions matching TRBD2. J lost 7 bases, V lost 5 bases, and 7 bases had no gene match. The CDR3 length is 14 residues. Germline CDR1 MNHEY, CDR2 SMNVEV (reference sequence). The CDR3 reads CASSQLAEMNEQFF. In DNA, the CDR3 is TGTGCCAGCAGTCAACTAGCGGAGATGAATGAGCAGTTCTTC.

V and J are TRBV11-3 and TRBJ2-1; D perhaps matches TRBD2 (6 bases). V dropped 5 bases and J dropped 4 bases, with 9 bases sitting between them. Germline V lookup: CDR1 SGHNT, CDR2 YENEEA. The length of the CDR3 is 13 residues. CDR3: CASSRGLYNEQFF. The CDR3 bases are TGTGCCAGCAGCCGGGGACTTTACAATGAGCAGTTCTTC.